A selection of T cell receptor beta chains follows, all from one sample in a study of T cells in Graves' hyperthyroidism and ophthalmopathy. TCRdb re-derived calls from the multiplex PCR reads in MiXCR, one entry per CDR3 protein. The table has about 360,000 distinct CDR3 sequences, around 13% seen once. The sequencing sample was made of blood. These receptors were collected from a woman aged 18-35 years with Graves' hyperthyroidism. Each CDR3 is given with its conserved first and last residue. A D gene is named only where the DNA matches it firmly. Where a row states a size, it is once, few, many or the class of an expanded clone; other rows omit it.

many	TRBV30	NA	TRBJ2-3	CAWSAGIVGTPDRTDTQYF	TGTGCCTGGAGTGCCGGCATAGTCGGGACTCCGGATCGCACAGATACGCAGTATTTT
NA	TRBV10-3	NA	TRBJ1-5	CAISESYSEGVSNQPQHF	TGTGCCATCAGTGAGTCCTATTCCGAGGGTGTCAGCAATCAGCCCCAGCATTTT
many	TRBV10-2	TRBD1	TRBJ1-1	CASSVTRGGMNTEAFF	TGCGCCAGCAGTGTTACCAGGGGGGGAATGAACACTGAAGCTTTCTTT
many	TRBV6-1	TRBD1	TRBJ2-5	CASSRPGQGEETQYF	TGTGCCAGCAGTCGTCCAGGACAGGGAGAAGAGACCCAGTACTTC
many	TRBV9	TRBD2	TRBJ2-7	CASSVAWEGWYEQYF	TGTGCCAGCAGCGTAGCTTGGGAGGGTTGGTACGAGCAGTACTTC
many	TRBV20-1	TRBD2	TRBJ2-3	CSETSGRADTQYF	TGCAGTGAGACTAGCGGGAGGGCGGATACGCAGTATTTT
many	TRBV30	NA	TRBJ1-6	CAWRRQRNSPLHF	TGTGCCTGGAGGCGGCAGCGTAATTCACCCCTCCACTTT
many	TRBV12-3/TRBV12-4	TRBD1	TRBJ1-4	CASSLRQGVGGLFF	TGTGCCAGCAGTTTACGACAGGGGGTCGGAGGTCTGTTTTTT
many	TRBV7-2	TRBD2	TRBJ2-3	CASSKTTSGGTDTQYF	TGTGCCAGCAGCAAAACGACTAGCGGGGGCACAGATACGCAGTATTTT
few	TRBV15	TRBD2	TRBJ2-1	CATSRDYGGIYNEQFF	TGTGCCACCAGCAGAGATTACGGGGGGATATACAATGAGCAGTTCTTC
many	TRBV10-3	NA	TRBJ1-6	CAISGSGQKSPLHF	TGTGCCATCAGTGGCTCCGGACAGAAATCACCCCTCCACTTT
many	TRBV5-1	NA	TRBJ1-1	CASSLVLDTEAFF	TGCGCCAGCAGCTTGGTCTTGGACACTGAAGCTTTCTTT
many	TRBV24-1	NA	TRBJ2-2	CATSPGRYTGELFF	TGTGCCACCAGCCCAGGGAGGTACACCGGGGAGCTGTTTTTT
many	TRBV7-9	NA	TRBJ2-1	CASSVDRLFDEQFF	TGTGCCAGCAGCGTGGACCGGCTGTTCGATGAGCAGTTCTTC
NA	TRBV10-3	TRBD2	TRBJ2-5	CAISEPKTGTTYQETQYF	TGTGCCATCAGTGAGCCAAAAACCGGGACTACTTATCAAGAGACCCAGTACTTC
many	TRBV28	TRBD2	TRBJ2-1	CASSSGGAEGGEQFF	TGTGCCAGCAGTAGCGGGGGGGCCGAGGGTGGAGAGCAGTTCTTC
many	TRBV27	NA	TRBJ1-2	CASRPGGAGYTF	TGTGCCAGCAGACCGGGGGGTGCGGGCTACACCTTC
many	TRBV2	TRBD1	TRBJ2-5	CASRGSGTAIQETQYF	TGTGCCAGCAGGGGATCAGGGACAGCTATCCAAGAGACCCAGTACTTC
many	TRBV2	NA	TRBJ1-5	CASSRRGVGNQPQHF	TGTGCCAGCAGTCGCCGGGGGGTGGGCAATCAGCCCCAGCATTTT
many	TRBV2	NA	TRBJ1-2	CASKGGFLLDGYTF	TGTGCCAGCAAGGGGGGTTTTCTCCTGGACGGCTACACCTTC
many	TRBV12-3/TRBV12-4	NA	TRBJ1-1	CASSLSPRGDTEAFF	TGTGCCAGCAGTTTATCCCCGAGAGGGGATACTGAAGCTTTCTTT
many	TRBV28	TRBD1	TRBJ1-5	CASSINRGLYQPQHF	TGTGCCAGCAGTATAAACAGGGGGCTCTATCAGCCCCAGCATTTT
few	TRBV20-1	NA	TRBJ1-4	CSARVGQSSYEKLFF	TGCAGTGCTAGAGTAGGACAGTCCTCCTATGAAAAACTGTTTTTT
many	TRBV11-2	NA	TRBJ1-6	CASSLDSGLLTPLHF	TGTGCCAGCAGCTTAGATTCGGGACTTTTAACACCCCTCCACTTT
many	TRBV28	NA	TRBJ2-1	CASSLNAGSRKNEQFF	TGTGCCAGCAGTTTAAACGCGGGGTCCAGAAAGAATGAGCAGTTCTTC
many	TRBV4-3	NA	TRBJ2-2	CASSQGPGRTNTGELFF	TGCGCCAGCAGCCAAGGCCCGGGCCGGACGAACACCGGGGAGCTGTTTTTT
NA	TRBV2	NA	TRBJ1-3	CASGLGNTIYF	TGTGCCAGCGGGCTCGGAAACACCATATATTTT
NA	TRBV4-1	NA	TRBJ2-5	CASKDPKGETQYF	TGCGCCAGCAAGGACCCAAAGGGAGAGACCCAGTACTTC
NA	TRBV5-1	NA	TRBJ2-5	CASSSRQEQTQYF	TGCGCCAGCAGCTCCCGACAGGAACAGACCCAGTACTTC
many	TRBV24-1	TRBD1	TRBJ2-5	CATGGTGTGQETQYF	TGTGCCACCGGAGGAACCGGGACAGGTCAAGAGACCCAGTACTTC
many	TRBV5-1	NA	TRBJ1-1	CASSLSATPNTEAFF	TGCGCCAGCAGCTTGTCGGCGACACCCAACACTGAAGCTTTCTTT
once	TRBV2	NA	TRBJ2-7	CASSVSQGPTYEQYF	TGTGCCAGCAGTGTATCCCAGGGCCCTACCTACGAGCAGTACTTC
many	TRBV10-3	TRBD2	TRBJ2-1	CAISGLAGLTGNEQFF	TGTGCCATCAGTGGTCTAGCGGGATTGACAGGGAATGAGCAGTTCTTC
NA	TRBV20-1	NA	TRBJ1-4	CSARNEANEKLFF	TGCAGTGCTAGAAATGAGGCAAATGAAAAACTGTTTTTT
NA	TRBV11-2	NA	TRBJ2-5	CASSKSGEEIQYF	TGTGCGAGCAGCAAGTCAGGGGAAGAGATCCAGTACTTC
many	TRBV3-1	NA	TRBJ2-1	CASSQVGLAYNEQFF	TGTGCCAGCAGCCAGGTGGGGCTAGCATACAATGAGCAGTTCTTC